This T cell receptor (beta chain) was recorded in a study of blood T cells in healthy people across ages. V lost 0 bases and J lost 4, with 10 bases in between. CDR1 SGDLS and CDR2 YYNGEE come from the germline V gene. The CDR3 length is 14 residues. Regarding this clonotype: Its antigen is currently unknown.

Samples each had at least 5 micrograms of total RNA extracted. Using a J-beta primer mix together with a sample-barcoded 5' primer, a second PCR was run for 7 to 11 cycles. TCRdb re-called the 5' RACE reads with MiXCR, one entry per CDR3 protein. The profile shows about 900,000 distinct CDR3 sequences, approximately 59% of them singletons. Study results and limitations: It was not possible, with unsorted PBMCs, to conclusively compare naive and antigen-experienced cells. Underestimates were what the diversity estimates from one million T cells were considered to be. Older age went with lower TCR beta diversity per million T cells, in a roughly linear way.

The sequenced material came from blood. The receptor was derived from a man aged 30 to 39 in good health. This rearrangement joins TRBV9 to TRBJ1-2; D is unresolved. The CDR3 nucleotides are TGTGCCAGCAGCGTAGGGGTAGAGCTCTATGGCTACACCTTC. Amino acids: CASSVGVELYGYTF. The entire variable domain, with the rest obtained from reference TRBV9 and TRBJ1-2, is as follows: DSGVTQTPKHLITATGQRVTLRCSPRSGDLSVYWYQQSLDQGLQFLIQYYNGEERAKGNILERFSAQQFPDLHSELNLSSLELGDSALYFCASSVGVELYGYTFGSGTRLTVV.